A selection of T cell receptor beta chains follows, all from one sample in a study of shared clonotypes between healthy human individuals. This table comes from immunoSEQ multiplex PCR, and its TCRdb copy is limited to in-frame clones, with some not included. The data show roughly 2.2 million clones, approximately 95% seen once. The sample consisted of naive CD4+ T cells from PBMCs. The receptors were gathered from a man between 18 and 35 years old in good health. Some clones in this sample may be carry-over from other donors' samples. Both conserved end residues are part of each CDR3. A D gene is named only where the DNA matches it firmly. Only some rows state a clone size, as once, few, many or a class for expanded clones.

d_call	v_call	clone_size	j_call	cdr3_aa	cdr3_nt
-	TRBV6-1	-	TRBJ1-3	CASSERGGNTIYF	TGTGCCAGCAGTGAAAGGGGAGGAAACACCATATATTTT
TRBD1	TRBV6-5	-	TRBJ2-7	CASKGQGSYEQYF	TGTGCCAGCAAGGGACAGGGATCCTACGAGCAGTACTTC
-	TRBV6-5	-	TRBJ2-3	CASSFKGEGTDTQYF	TGTGCCAGCAGTTTTAAGGGGGAGGGAACAGATACGCAGTATTTT
-	TRBV7-9	-	TRBJ2-5	CASSLPGEETQYF	TGTGCCAGCAGCTTACCGGGGGAAGAGACCCAGTACTTC
-	TRBV6-1	-	TRBJ1-2	CASSPQLGNYGYTF	TGTGCCAGCAGTCCGCAGTTGGGTAACTATGGCTACACCTTC
TRBD1	TRBV2	-	TRBJ2-2	CASGQVPTGGELFF	TGTGCCAGCGGACAGGTCCCGACCGGCGGGGAGCTGTTTTTT
-	TRBV7-2	-	TRBJ2-1	CASSLQGTSWSYNEQFF	TGTGCCAGCAGCCTACAGGGCACTAGCTGGTCCTACAATGAGCAGTTCTTC
TRBD2	TRBV28	-	TRBJ2-5	CASSRPWTSEQETQYF	TGTGCCAGCAGTCGACCCTGGACTAGCGAACAAGAGACCCAGTACTTC
-	TRBV5-1	once	TRBJ1-3	CASSFDSSGNTIYF	TGCGCCAGCAGCTTTGATAGCTCTGGAAACACCATATATTTT
-	TRBV28	-	TRBJ1-2	CASRPGTFVNYGYTF	TGTGCCAGCAGACCCGGGACATTCGTAAACTATGGCTACACCTTC
-	TRBV10-3	-	TRBJ1-5	CAISRGPNLDQPQHF	TGTGCCATCAGTAGAGGACCGAACCTTGATCAGCCCCAGCATTTT
TRBD1	TRBV28	-	TRBJ1-5	CASSLHPGQVNQPQHF	TGTGCCAGCAGTTTACATCCGGGACAGGTCAATCAGCCCCAGCATTTT
-	TRBV27	-	TRBJ2-1	CASSRVVATYNEQFF	TGTGCCAGCAGTCGGGTGGTGGCCACCTACAATGAGCAGTTCTTC
-	TRBV30	-	TRBJ2-2	CAWSVISGELFF	TGTGCCTGGAGTGTAATATCGGGGGAGCTGTTTTTT
TRBD1	TRBV29-1	-	TRBJ1-1	CSDGGIQGARTEAFF	TGCAGCGACGGCGGAATACAGGGGGCGCGGACTGAAGCTTTCTTT
-	TRBV2	-	TRBJ2-1	CASSVYNEQFF	TGTGCCAGCAGTGTGTACAATGAGCAGTTCTTC
TRBD2	TRBV2	-	TRBJ2-1	CASNGLAGGVGEQFF	TGTGCCAGCAATGGACTAGCGGGAGGTGTAGGTGAGCAGTTCTTC
TRBD1	TRBV28	-	TRBJ2-5	CASSPDRRQETQYF	TGTGCCAGCAGTCCGGACAGGAGGCAAGAGACCCAGTACTTC
-	TRBV5-4	-	TRBJ2-5	CASSFSLAAGTQYF	TGTGCCAGCAGCTTTAGTCTGGCAGCAGGGACCCAGTACTTC
TRBD1	TRBV30	-	TRBJ2-7	CAWSVGGRGLYEQYF	TGTGCCTGGAGTGTAGGGGGCAGGGGGCTCTACGAGCAGTACTTC
-	TRBV2	-	TRBJ2-6	CASSEAGWGGANVLTF	TGTGCCAGCAGTGAAGCGGGTTGGGGTGGGGCCAACGTCCTGACTTTC
-	TRBV4-1	-	TRBJ1-1	CASSLDRFWNTEAFF	TGCGCCAGCAGCCTAGACAGGTTTTGGAACACTGAAGCTTTCTTT
-	TRBV7-2	-	TRBJ1-5	CASSLEWRNQPQHF	TGTGCCAGCAGCCTAGAGTGGCGCAATCAGCCCCAGCATTTT
TRBD2	TRBV11-3	-	TRBJ2-1	CASSLGLAGRNDKQFF	TGTGCCAGCAGCTTGGGACTAGCGGGGAGAAATGATAAGCAGTTCTTC
TRBD2	TRBV11-2	-	TRBJ2-3	CASSFTGGVADTQYF	TGTGCCAGCAGCTTCACCGGGGGGGTCGCAGATACGCAGTATTTT
-	TRBV7-9	-	TRBJ2-7	CASRYSDYEQYF	TGTGCCAGCCGCTACAGTGATTACGAGCAGTACTTC
-	TRBV10-3	-	TRBJ2-2	CAISDYPNTGELFF	TGTGCCATCAGTGATTACCCGAACACCGGGGAGCTGTTTTTT
-	TRBV7-9	-	TRBJ2-7	CASSSLDGYEQYF	TGTGCCAGCAGTTCGCTGGACGGATACGAGCAGTACTTC
-	TRBV4-1	-	TRBJ2-3	CASSPQAPDTQYF	TGCGCCAGCAGCCCCCAGGCGCCGGATACGCAGTATTTT
TRBD1	TRBV7-2	-	TRBJ1-2	CASSSRDRGLDGYTF	TGTGCCAGCAGCTCCCGGGACAGGGGGCTCGATGGCTACACCTTC
TRBD2	TRBV6-1	-	TRBJ2-1	CASKATSGSNEQFF	TGTGCCAGCAAAGCGACTAGCGGGAGCAATGAGCAGTTCTTC
TRBD1	TRBV18	-	TRBJ2-3	CASSRDRGQDTQYF	TGTGCCAGCTCGCGGGACAGGGGGCAAGATACGCAGTATTTT
-	TRBV29-1	-	TRBJ1-4	CSVGDDSRVREKLFF	TGCAGCGTTGGGGACGACAGCCGGGTCCGCGAAAAACTGTTTTTT
-	TRBV9	-	TRBJ2-5	CASSALPGKETQYF	TGTGCCAGCAGCGCCCTCCCCGGGAAAGAGACCCAGTACTTC
-	TRBV5-1	-	TRBJ2-7	CASSRGWEAYEQYF	TGCGCCAGCAGCCGGGGTTGGGAAGCCTACGAGCAGTACTTC